The 20 T cell receptor beta chains presented below share a single source sample, sequenced in a study of tumor-infiltrating lymphocytes in primary liver carcinoma. TCR beta cDNA was reverse-transcribed from about 500 ng of total RNA. The reaction used a constant-region primer and ProtoScript II reverse transcriptase. Construction of TCR beta libraries relied on three successive nested multiplex PCR rounds employing slightly modified ARM-PCR. Primers for the first two PCR rounds were TRBV1-TRBV30 forward primers and a C-beta reverse primer (roughly 10 cycles per round). TCRdb independently ran MiXCR on the multiplex PCR reads; one entry per CDR3 protein. The table shows some 120,000 distinct CDR3 sequences, with 50% to 70% occurring only once. The source material, about 20-30 mg of unsorted bulk tissue, was used to co-extract RNA and DNA. Input material: liver tumor tissue from sampling region 1. Subset indicated: tumor region T1, superior pole. These TCRs come from a woman aged 55-70 years with primary liver carcinoma and hepatitis B virus infection.

This clonotype came up many times. The chain has TRBV11-2 and TRBJ2-7, with D uncertain. The CDR3 sequence is 14 residues long. Trimming cost V 0 bases and J 0 bases, with 6 bases left between them. Germline-derived CDR1 and CDR2 are SGHAT and FQNNGV. CDR3 in amino acids: CASSLEALSYEQYF. Written as DNA, the CDR3 is TGTGCCAGCAGCTTAGAAGCACTCTCCTACGAGCAGTACTTC.

The V gene is TRBV20-1, the J gene TRBJ2-1; TRBD2 agrees at 9 bases. Trimming removed 0 bases from V and 10 bases from J; junction bases left unmatched: 16. CDR1 is DFQATT and CDR2 is SNEGSKA in the germline V gene (reference sequence). The CDR3 is 17 residues long. The CDR3: CSARDDSSGSLIWEQFF. The CDR3 DNA sequence: TGCAGTGCTAGAGATGATAGTAGCGGGAGCTTGATCTGGGAGCAGTTCTTC.

About this clonotype itself: A much larger clone sits a single nucleotide away, making a read error possible. This chain joins TRBV5-4 and TRBJ2-1; D ambiguous. The CDR3 is made up of 16 amino acids. The germline V gene has CDR1 SGHNT and CDR2 YYREEE (reference sequence). The CDR3 here is CVSSRSGLVMGNEQFF. As DNA, the CDR3 is TGTGTCAGCAGCCGGAGTGGGCTAGTGATGGGCAATGAGCAGTTCTTC.

The sample holds many counts of this clonotype. The genes are TRBV11-2 and TRBJ1-1; TRBD1 agrees at 7 bases. V was clipped by 5 bases and J by 5 bases; unmatched bases: 11. The CDR3 runs to 15 residues. CDR1 and CDR2 (germline): SGHAT, FQNNGV. The CDR3 nucleotides are TGTGCCAGCAGCGCCGAAAGGACAGGAGGGACTGAAGCTTTCTTT. This translates into CASSAERTGGTEAFF.

In this sample, this clonotype turned up many times. The rearrangement links TRBV10-2 to TRBJ2-1; TRBD1 or TRBD2 may be the D gene (5 bases each). CDR1 WSHSY and CDR2 SAAADI come from the germline V gene. The CDR3 extends over 12 amino acids. V shed 8 bases and J shed 9 bases, with 14 bases lying between them. CDR3 sequence reads: CASEGPGTEQFF. In nucleotides, the CDR3 is TGCGCCAGCGAGGGGCCCGGGACTGAGCAGTTCTTC.

The chain recombines TRBV5-5 with TRBJ2-5; a possible D gene is TRBD1 (5 bases). Trimming removed 2 bases from V and 5 bases from J, with 13 bases in between. Per germline, CDR1 SGHKS and CDR2 YYEKEE (reference sequence). CDR3 length: 14 amino acids. CDR3 residues: CASSLGVGIETQYF. For the CDR3, the DNA is TGTGCCAGCAGCTTAGGGGTCGGAATCGAGACCCAGTACTTC.

This clonotype showed up just a few times. Since the CDR3 does not end with the conserved phenylalanine or tryptophan, this likely comes from a read error. The V and J genes are TRBV11-1 and TRBJ2-1; 9 bases fit TRBD1. In germline, CDR1 is SGHAT, CDR2 FQDESV (reference sequence). This CDR3 region has 15 residues. CDR3 coding DNA: TGTGCCAGCAGCGCCGGGACAGGGAGGTTCAATGGGCAGTTCCTC. Amino acids: CASSAGTGRFNGQFL.

This clonotype was seen at least ten times. This chain joins TRBV28 and TRBJ2-3, with 8 bases aligning to TRBD2. From germline, CDR1 is MDHEN and CDR2 SYDVKM. CDR3 size: 16 residues. The V and J ends lost 4 bases and 2 bases, in that order; junction bases with no gene match: 8. The chain's CDR3 is CASSSLAGSLTDTQYF. In nucleotides, the CDR3 is TGTGCCAGCAGTTCTTTAGCGGGAAGCCTCACAGATACGCAGTATTTT.

A note on this clonotype: The junction departs from the called germline gene at one end, perhaps through a read error. The chain carries TRBV29-1 and TRBJ2-1; a possible D gene is TRBD2 (7 bases). The germline V gene has CDR1 SQVTM and CDR2 ANQGSEA. This CDR3 is built from 14 residues. CDR3 in amino acids: CSVEGTRGTNEQFF. The CDR3 nucleotides read TGCAGCGTTGAAGGGACTAGGGGGACCAATGAACAGTTCTTC.

Details on this clonotype: One junction end disagrees with the germline gene, perhaps due to a read error. V and J are TRBV11-2 and TRBJ2-7, with D unclear. CDR1 is SGHAT and CDR2 is FQNNGV in the germline V gene. This CDR3 spans 12 amino acids. The CDR3: CACSLQSYEQYF. The DNA of the CDR3 is TGCGCCTGCAGCTTACAATCCTACGAGCAGTACTTC.

The chain couples TRBV28 to TRBJ1-1; D is unresolved. CDR3 length: 11 amino acids. Germline V gives CDR1 MDHEN, CDR2 SYDVKM. The V and J ends lost 6 bases and 5 bases respectively, with 7 bases between them. The CDR3 is CASRLETEAFF. CDR3 nucleotides: TGTGCCAGCAGACTCGAAACTGAAGCTTTCTTT.

Turning to this clonotype: The junction shows a germline mismatch at one end, possibly a read error. This rearrangement joins TRBV5-1 to TRBJ2-1, with 11 positions matching TRBD2. Germline V CDR1 and CDR2: SGHRS, YFSETQ. This CDR3 region has 15 residues. CDR3 nucleotides: TGCGTCAGCAGCTTAGCGGGAGGGACCGGGAATAAGCAGTTCTTC. Translated: CVSSLAGGTGNKQFF.

This clonotype came up a few times. The chain recombines TRBV7-8 with TRBJ2-3; D gene ambiguous. V lost 7 bases to trimming and J lost 0 bases, with 8 bases between them. Germline values: CDR1 SGHVS, CDR2 FQNEAQ. The CDR3 runs 13 residues. The CDR3 spells CASNPPSTDTQYF. The CDR3 nucleotides read TGTGCCAGCAACCCTCCTAGCACAGATACGCAGTATTTT. The full variable domain, its missing parts supplied by reference TRBV7-8 and TRBJ2-3, is GAGVSQSPRYKVAKRGQDVALRCDPISGHVSLFWYQQALGQGPEFLTYFQNEAQLDKSGLPSDRFFAERPEGSVSTLKIQRTQQEDSAVYLCASNPPSTDTQYFGPGTRLTVL.

There are a few counts of this clonotype. This chain uses TRBV14 with TRBJ2-2; D gene uncertain. V shed 1 base and J shed 1 base, with 10 bases lying between them. The CDR3 contains 16 residues. Germline V CDR1 and CDR2: SGHDN, FVKESK. The CDR3 loop reads CASSQVSVLNTGELFF. The CDR3 DNA is TGTGCCAGCAGCCAAGTTTCGGTATTGAACACCGGGGAGCTGTTTTTT.

This clonotype was counted between two and nine times. A much larger clone is a single base away; this may be a read error. This chain joins TRBV4-2 and TRBJ2-1; D is perhaps TRBD2 (5 bases). CDR1 is LGHNA, CDR2 YNFKEQ, per germline. There are 17 residues in the CDR3. The ends were cut back, 1 base at V and 8 bases at J, with 21 bases in the middle. The CDR3 DNA reads TGTGCCAGCAGCCAAGTGGTAGCTAACGGGATCGGGGATGAGCAGTTCTTC. This encodes CASSQVVANGIGDEQFF.

Note on this clonotype: One junction end disagrees with the germline gene, perhaps due to a read error. This chain uses TRBV30 with TRBJ1-1; D ambiguous. CDR3 size: 12 residues. CDR1 and CDR2 (germline): GTSNPN, SVGIG (reference sequence). The CDR3 bases are TGTACCTGGAGTGTGGGGAACACTGAAGCTTTCTTT. Translated, it gives CTWSVGNTEAFF.

Turning to this clonotype: Germline is not matched at one junction end, which may reflect a read error. This chain links TRBV11-2 with TRBJ1-1; no reliable D call. Looked up from germline, CDR1 is SGHAT and CDR2 is FQNNGV. This CDR3 is built from 13 residues. This CDR3 reads CASSPRTNTEAFF. Here the CDR3 DNA reads TGTGCCAGCAGCCCTAGAACGAACACTGAAGCCTTCTTT.

The gene calls are TRBV2 and TRBJ2-3; D unresolved. The germline CDR1 and CDR2 sequences are SNHLY and FYNNEI. The CDR3 spans 13 residues. V lost 7 bases and J 12 bases, leaving 20 bases between the germline ends. The DNA of the CDR3 is TGTGCCAGCACACATCCCCCAGCAATAACCCAGTATTTT. Translated: CASTHPPAITQYF. Based on the CDR3 plus reference TRBV2 and TRBJ2-3, the full variable domain is EPEVTQTPSHQVTQMGQEVILRCVPISNHLYFYWYRQILGQKVEFLVSFYNNEISEKSEIFDDQFSVERPDGSNFTLKIRSTKLEDSAMYFCASTHPPAITQYFGPGTRLTVL.

This clonotype came up once. The final CDR3 position lacks the conserved phenylalanine or tryptophan, pointing to a likely read error. The chain couples TRBV5-4 to TRBJ2-5; D gene unclear. The CDR3 length is 16 residues. The germline CDR1 and CDR2 sequences are SGHNT and YYREEE (reference sequence). V shed 5 bases and J shed 0 bases, with 17 bases lying between them. The DNA of the CDR3 is TGTGCCAGCAGTTTAGGCCCCAGACCCTACCAAGAGACCCAGTACCTC. It yields the protein CASSLGPRPYQETQYL.

A word on this clonotype: Germline is not matched at one junction end, which may reflect a read error. The V and J genes are TRBV11-3 and TRBJ2-1; TRBD2 aligns across 14 bases. Germline lookup yields CDR1 SGHNT and CDR2 YENEEA. This CDR3 has 16 amino acids. CDR3 DNA: TGTACCAGCAGCCCAACCGGGACTAGCGGGAGTAATGAACAGTTCTTC. Translated: CTSSPTGTSGSNEQFF.